Below, one T cell receptor (beta chain) is given with its context. Its antigen is still unknown. The data stem from a study of cytomegalovirus exposure and HLA in healthy donors. Study details: Unique TCR beta sequences numbering some 120 million came from approximately 180 million T cells in an earlier analysis.

The germline CDR1 and CDR2 sequences are MNHNY and SVGAGI (reference sequence). The V segment lost 2 bases and the J segment 7 bases; nucleotides outside the gene matches: 7. The CDR3 is 15 amino acids. Overall study findings and caveats: Several V segments, TRBV6-2 and TRBV6-3 among them, could not be told apart and were dropped. CMV serostatus was the sole immune exposure information available. Trimming of TCR beta V- and J-genes showed a link, identified in a later analysis, to a missense DCLRE1C variant.

This PCR relied on a set of 60 Vbeta primers and 13 Jbeta primers. Produced via immunoSEQ multiplex PCR; TCRdb's table is partial and in-frame only. The sample includes 200,000 to 250,000 clones, around 83% seen only once; the top ten take 2.5% to 3.5%. Sample: PBMCs. The sequence derives from a woman aged 40 to 50 in good health and CMV-seronegative. The chain combines TRBV6-6 with TRBJ2-7; 11 positions match TRBD1. The CDR3 reads CASSYTRDRGVEQYF. CDR3 DNA sequence: TGTGCCAGCAGTTACACACGGGACAGGGGGGTTGAGCAGTACTTC.